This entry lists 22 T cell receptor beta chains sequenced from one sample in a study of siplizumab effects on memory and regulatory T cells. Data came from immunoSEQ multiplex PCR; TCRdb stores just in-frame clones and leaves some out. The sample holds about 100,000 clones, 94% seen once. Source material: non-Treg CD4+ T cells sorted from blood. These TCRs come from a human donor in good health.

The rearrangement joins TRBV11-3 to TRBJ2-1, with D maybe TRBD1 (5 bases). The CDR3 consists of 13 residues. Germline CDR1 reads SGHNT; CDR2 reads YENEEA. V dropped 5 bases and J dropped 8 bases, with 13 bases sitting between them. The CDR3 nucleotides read TGTGCCAGCAGCGCATTAAGGGGTTATGAGCAGTTCTTC. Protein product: CASSALRGYEQFF. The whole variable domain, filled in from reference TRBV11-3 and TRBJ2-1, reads EAGVVQSPRYKIIEKKQPVAFWCNPISGHNTLYWYLQNLGQGPELLIRYENEEAVDDSQLPKDRFSAERLKGVDSTLKIQPAELGDSAVYLCASSALRGYEQFFGPGTRLTVL.

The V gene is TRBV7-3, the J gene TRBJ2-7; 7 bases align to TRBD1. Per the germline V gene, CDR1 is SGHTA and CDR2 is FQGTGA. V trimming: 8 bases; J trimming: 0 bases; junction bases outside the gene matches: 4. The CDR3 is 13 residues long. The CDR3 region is CASSRDSSYEQYF. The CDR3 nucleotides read TGTGCCAGCTCTAGGGACAGCTCCTACGAGCAGTACTTC.

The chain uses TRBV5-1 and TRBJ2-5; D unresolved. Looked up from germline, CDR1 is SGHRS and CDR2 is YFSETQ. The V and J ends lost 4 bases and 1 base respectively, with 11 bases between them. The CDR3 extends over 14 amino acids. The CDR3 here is CASSARRAQETQYF. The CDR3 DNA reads TGCGCCAGCAGCGCCCGCCGGGCCCAAGAGACCCAGTACTTC.

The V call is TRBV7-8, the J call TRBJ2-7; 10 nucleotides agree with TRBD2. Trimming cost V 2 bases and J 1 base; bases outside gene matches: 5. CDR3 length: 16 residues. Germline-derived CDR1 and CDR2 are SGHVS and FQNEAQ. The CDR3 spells CASSLTSGGGSYEQYF. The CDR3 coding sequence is TGTGCCAGCAGCTTAACCAGCGGGGGGGGTTCCTACGAGCAGTACTTC.

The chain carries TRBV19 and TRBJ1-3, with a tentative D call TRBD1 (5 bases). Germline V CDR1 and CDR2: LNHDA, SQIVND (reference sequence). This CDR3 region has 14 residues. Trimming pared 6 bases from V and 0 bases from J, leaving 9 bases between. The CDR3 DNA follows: TGTGCCAGTAGGGACATTTTCTCTGGAAACACCATATATTTT. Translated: CASRDIFSGNTIYF.

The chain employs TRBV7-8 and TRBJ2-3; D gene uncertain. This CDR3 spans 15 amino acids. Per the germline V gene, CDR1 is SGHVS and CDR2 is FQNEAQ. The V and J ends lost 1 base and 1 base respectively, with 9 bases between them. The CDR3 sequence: CASSLERPRTDTQYF. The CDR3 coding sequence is TGTGCCAGCAGCTTAGAACGTCCCCGCACAGATACGCAGTATTTT. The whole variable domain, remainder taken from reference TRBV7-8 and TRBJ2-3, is GAGVSQSPRYKVAKRGQDVALRCDPISGHVSLFWYQQALGQGPEFLTYFQNEAQLDKSGLPSDRFFAERPEGSVSTLKIQRTQQEDSAVYLCASSLERPRTDTQYFGPGTRLTVL.

The CDR3 region is CASRRGQETQYF. The CDR3 bases are TGTGCCAGCAGAAGGGGTCAAGAGACCCAGTACTTC. The chain combines TRBV6-5 with TRBJ2-5; TRBD1 might be the D (5 bases). Trimming took off 6 bases at V and 2 bases at J, with 7 bases between the two ends. The germline V gene encodes CDR1 MNHEY and CDR2 SVGAGI. The CDR3 runs 12 residues.

The CDR3 reads CASSPTPSTDTQYF. CDR3 coding DNA: TGTGCCAGCTCACCGACGCCGAGCACAGATACGCAGTATTTT. This chain uses TRBV18 with TRBJ2-3; D is unresolved. This CDR3 spans 14 amino acids. Trimming left V 3 bases short and J 0 bases short, with 7 bases between. Germline lookup yields CDR1 KGHSH and CDR2 LQKENI.

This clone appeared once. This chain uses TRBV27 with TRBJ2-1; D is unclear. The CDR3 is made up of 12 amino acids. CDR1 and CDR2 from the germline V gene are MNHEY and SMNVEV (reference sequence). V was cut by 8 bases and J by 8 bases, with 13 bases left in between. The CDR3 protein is CASAMAGDEQFF. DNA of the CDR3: TGTGCCAGCGCCATGGCAGGCGATGAGCAGTTCTTC.

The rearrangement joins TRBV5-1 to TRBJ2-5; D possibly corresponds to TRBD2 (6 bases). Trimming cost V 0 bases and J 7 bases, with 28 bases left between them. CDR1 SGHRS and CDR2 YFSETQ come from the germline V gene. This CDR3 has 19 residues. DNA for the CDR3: TGCGCCAGCAGCTTGGGGTCCACCGACGACTACGGGGAGGCGGGGACCCAGTACTTC. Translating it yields CASSLGSTDDYGEAGTQYF.

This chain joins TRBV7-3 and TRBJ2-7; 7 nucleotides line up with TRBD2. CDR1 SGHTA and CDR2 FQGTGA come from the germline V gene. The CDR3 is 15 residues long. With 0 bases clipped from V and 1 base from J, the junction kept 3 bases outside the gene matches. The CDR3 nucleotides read TGTGCCAGCAGCTTAACGCGGGAGAGATCCTACGAGCAGTACTTC. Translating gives CASSLTRERSYEQYF.

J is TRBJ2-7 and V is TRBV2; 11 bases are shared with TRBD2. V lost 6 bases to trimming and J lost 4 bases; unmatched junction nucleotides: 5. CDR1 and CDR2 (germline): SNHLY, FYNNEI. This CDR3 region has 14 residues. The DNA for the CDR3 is TGTGCCAGCAGCCTGGGACTAGCGGTTTACGAGCAGTACTTC. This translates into CASSLGLAVYEQYF.

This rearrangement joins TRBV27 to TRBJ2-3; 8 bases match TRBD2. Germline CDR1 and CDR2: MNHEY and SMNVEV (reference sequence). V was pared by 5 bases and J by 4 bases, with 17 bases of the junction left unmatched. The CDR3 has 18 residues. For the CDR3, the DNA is TGTGCCAGCAGTCTCCCTATCCCAGCGGGAGTCTACCCAGATACGCAGTATTTT. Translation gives CASSLPIPAGVYPDTQYF.

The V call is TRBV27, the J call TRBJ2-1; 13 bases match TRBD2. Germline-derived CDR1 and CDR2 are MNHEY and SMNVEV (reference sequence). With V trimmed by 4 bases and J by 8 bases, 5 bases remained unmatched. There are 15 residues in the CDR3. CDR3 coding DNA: TGTGCCAGCAGTTGGCGCGGACTAGCGGGAGATGAGCAGTTCTTC. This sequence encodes CASSWRGLAGDEQFF.

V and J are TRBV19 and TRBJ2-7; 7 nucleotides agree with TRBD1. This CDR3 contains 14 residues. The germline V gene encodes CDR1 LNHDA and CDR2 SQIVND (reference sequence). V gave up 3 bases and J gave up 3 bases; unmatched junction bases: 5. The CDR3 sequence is CASSIRDSNYEQYF. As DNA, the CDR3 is TGTGCCAGTAGTATCCGGGACAGTAACTACGAGCAGTACTTC.

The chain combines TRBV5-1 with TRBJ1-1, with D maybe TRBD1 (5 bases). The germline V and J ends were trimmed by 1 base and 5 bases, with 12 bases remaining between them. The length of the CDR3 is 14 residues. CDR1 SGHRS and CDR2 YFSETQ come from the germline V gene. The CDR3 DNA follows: TGCGCCAGCAGCTTGCAGGCTCAGGGAACTGAAGCTTTCTTT. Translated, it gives CASSLQAQGTEAFF.

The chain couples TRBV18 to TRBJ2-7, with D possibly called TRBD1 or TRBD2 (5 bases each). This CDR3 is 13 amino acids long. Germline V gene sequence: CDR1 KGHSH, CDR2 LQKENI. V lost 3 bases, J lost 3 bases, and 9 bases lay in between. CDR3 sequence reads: CASSPGPNYEQYF. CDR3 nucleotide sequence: TGTGCCAGCTCACCGGGACCCAACTACGAGCAGTACTTC.

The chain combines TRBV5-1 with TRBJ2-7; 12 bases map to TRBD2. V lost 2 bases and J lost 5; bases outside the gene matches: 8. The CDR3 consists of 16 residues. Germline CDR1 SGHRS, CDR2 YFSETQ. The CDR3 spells CASSLMTSGSVNEQYF. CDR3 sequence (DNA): TGCGCCAGCAGCTTAATGACTAGCGGGAGCGTCAACGAGCAGTACTTC.

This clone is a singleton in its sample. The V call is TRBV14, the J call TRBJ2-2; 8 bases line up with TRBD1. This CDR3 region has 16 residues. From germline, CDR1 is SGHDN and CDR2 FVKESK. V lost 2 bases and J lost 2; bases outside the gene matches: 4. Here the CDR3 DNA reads TGTGCCAGCAGCCAATTCAGGGGGCGCAACACCGGGGAGCTGTTTTTT. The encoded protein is CASSQFRGRNTGELFF.

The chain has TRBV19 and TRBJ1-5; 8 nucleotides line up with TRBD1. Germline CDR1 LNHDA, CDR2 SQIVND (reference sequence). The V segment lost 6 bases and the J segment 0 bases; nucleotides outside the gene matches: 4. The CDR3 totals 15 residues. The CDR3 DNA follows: TGTGCCAGTAGCACGACAGGGGTTAGCAATCAGCCCCAGCATTTT. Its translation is CASSTTGVSNQPQHF.

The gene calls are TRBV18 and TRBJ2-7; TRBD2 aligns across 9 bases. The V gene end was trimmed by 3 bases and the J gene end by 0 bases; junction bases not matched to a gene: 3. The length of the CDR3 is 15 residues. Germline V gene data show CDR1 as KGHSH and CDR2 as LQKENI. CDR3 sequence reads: CASSPRGRGSYEQYF. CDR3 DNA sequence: TGTGCCAGCTCACCTCGCGGGAGGGGCTCCTACGAGCAGTACTTC. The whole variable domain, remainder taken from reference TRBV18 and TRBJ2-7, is NAGVMQNPRHLVRRRGQEARLRCSPMKGHSHVYWYRQLPEEGLKFMVYLQKENIIDESGMPKERFSAEFPKEGPSILRIQQVVRGDSAAYFCASSPRGRGSYEQYFGPGTRLTVT.

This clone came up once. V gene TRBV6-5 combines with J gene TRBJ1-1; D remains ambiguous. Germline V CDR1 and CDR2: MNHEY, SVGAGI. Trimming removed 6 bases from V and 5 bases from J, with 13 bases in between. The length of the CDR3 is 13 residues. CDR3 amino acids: CASRREEVTEAFF. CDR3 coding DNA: TGTGCCAGCAGGCGGGAAGAGGTTACTGAAGCTTTCTTT.